This record looks at one T cell receptor beta chain sequence and its context. Its antigen is not known. The data stem from a study of T cell clonotyping in hematopoietic cell transplantation. Study details: Cytoreduction preceded collection of pretransplant recipient samples.

The data were produced by immunoSEQ multiplex PCR, yet TCRdb's version contains in-frame clones alone and is incomplete. The sample comprises about 76,000 clones, 90% to 96% of which are singletons, and around 1.5% rests with the top ten. CDR3 length: 14 amino acids. Trimming at V came to 6 bases and at J to 4 bases, leaving 4 bases not matched to a gene. Germline CDR1 and CDR2: MDHEN and SYDVKM. Whole-study results and caveats: Without cell sorting, CD4 versus CD8 contributions remain unresolved.

Time point denoted: recipient sample about 28 days before transplant, after cytoreduction. This receptor was identified in a woman in her forties or fifties with acute myeloid leukemia. Some clones in this sample may be carry-over from other donors' samples. The sample in question was peripheral blood mononuclear cells, obtained before stem cell transplant. The chain recombines TRBV28 with TRBJ1-1; 11 bases are a match to TRBD1. As DNA, the CDR3 is TGTGCCAGCAGACGGGGACAGGGGGTCACTGAAGCTTTCTTT. Amino acid sequence: CASRRGQGVTEAFF.